This is a list of T cell receptor beta chains from one sample in a study of T cells in Graves' hyperthyroidism and ophthalmopathy. TCRdb called the multiplex PCR reads again in MiXCR, with one record for every CDR3 protein. The table shows almost 600,000 distinct CDR3 sequences, with approximately 15% occurring only once. The sequenced material came from blood. These receptors all stem from a woman aged 25 to 39 with Graves' hyperthyroidism that later progressed to Graves' ophthalmopathy. CDR3s include the opening cysteine and the closing phenylalanine or tryptophan. A D gene is named only where the DNA matches it firmly. Clone size is not always given. Where it is, it says once, few, many or a class for expanded clones.

many	-	TRBV7-2	TRBJ1-2	CASSWRQGLNYGYTF	TGTGCCAGCAGCTGGAGACAAGGATTAAACTATGGCTACACCTTC
few	-	TRBV27	TRBJ1-5	CASSFIRSSNQPQHF	TGTGCCAGCAGTTTTATCCGTTCGAGCAATCAGCCCCAGCATTTT
few	-	TRBV6-1	TRBJ2-7	CASSYLRTQPYEQYF	TGTGCCAGCAGTTATCTTCGGACTCAACCCTACGAGCAGTACTTC
-	TRBD2	TRBV7-2	TRBJ2-1	CASSPGLAGGKGEQFF	TGTGCCAGCAGCCCGGGACTAGCGGGTGGGAAGGGGGAGCAGTTCTTC
-	-	TRBV20-1	TRBJ2-2	CSARDRNTGELFF	TGCAGTGCTAGAGATCGGAATACCGGGGAGCTGTTTTTT
many	-	TRBV6-2/TRBV6-3	TRBJ2-4	CASSYLHGGTGNIQYF	TGTGCCAGCAGTTACCTCCACGGCGGGACCGGGAACATTCAGTACTTC
many	TRBD2	TRBV11-3	TRBJ2-1	CASSQRTSGMNEQFF	TGTGCCAGCAGCCAACGGACTAGCGGGATGAATGAGCAGTTCTTC
many	-	TRBV28	TRBJ2-7	CASRSDGEFYEQYF	TGTGCCAGCAGATCTGACGGTGAGTTCTACGAGCAGTACTTC
many	TRBD2	TRBV9	TRBJ2-4	CASSPRLAGGWNIQYF	TGTGCCAGCAGCCCCCGACTAGCGGGAGGATGGAACATTCAGTACTTC
many	-	TRBV11-1	TRBJ2-7	CASSPLSFVAYEQYF	TGTGCCAGCAGCCCCTTGAGTTTTGTCGCTTACGAGCAGTACTTC
-	-	TRBV7-2	TRBJ1-2	CASTRSGAANYGYTF	TGTGCCAGCACCCGTTCAGGGGCTGCTAACTATGGCTACACCTTC
-	TRBD2	TRBV4-2	TRBJ2-3	CASSPGGGRTDTQYF	TGTGCCAGCAGCCCTGGGGGAGGGCGCACAGATACGCAGTATTTT
many	-	TRBV12-3/TRBV12-4	TRBJ1-5	CASSGQYIYQPQHF	TGTGCCAGCAGCGGACAGTATATCTATCAGCCCCAGCATTTT
many	TRBD1	TRBV5-1	TRBJ1-4	CASSETGDSEKLFF	TGCGCCAGCAGCGAGACAGGGGACAGCGAAAAACTGTTTTTT
-	-	TRBV20-1	TRBJ2-1	CSARGLLGEQFF	TGCAGTGCGCGGGGACTTTTGGGTGAGCAGTTCTTC
many	-	TRBV20-1	TRBJ2-3	CSPFKREMGTDTQYF	TGCAGTCCCTTTAAACGGGAGATGGGCACAGATACGCAGTATTTT
many	TRBD1	TRBV7-9	TRBJ2-1	CASSLGQGEPEQFF	TGTGCCAGCAGCTTGGGACAGGGGGAACCTGAGCAGTTCTTC
few	-	TRBV9	TRBJ1-2	CASTRTGEGYGYTF	TGTGCCAGCACCCGGACGGGAGAAGGTTATGGCTACACCTTC
many	-	TRBV7-9	TRBJ1-1	CASNREINTEAFF	TGTGCCAGTAACAGAGAAATAAACACTGAAGCTTTCTTT
many	TRBD2	TRBV20-1	TRBJ2-7	CSARVGLATSGRPYEQYF	TGCAGTGCTAGAGTCGGACTGGCGACTAGCGGGAGGCCCTACGAGCAGTACTTC
many	-	TRBV28	TRBJ2-3	CASSADRSTDTQYF	TGTGCCAGCAGTGCGGACAGAAGCACAGATACGCAGTATTTT
many	-	TRBV5-1	TRBJ2-3	CASSPTATDTQYF	TGCGCCAGCAGCCCGACAGCCACAGATACGCAGTATTTT
-	TRBD1	TRBV4-1	TRBJ2-5	CASSQEKNRGLFTQYF	TGCGCCAGCAGCCAAGAAAAAAACAGGGGATTGTTCACCCAGTACTTC
many	-	TRBV29-1	TRBJ2-7	CSAHVAGISYEQYF	TGCAGCGCCCACGTCGCCGGGATCTCCTACGAGCAGTACTTC
-	-	TRBV4-2	TRBJ1-4	CASSQDGTGDNEKLFF	TGTGCCAGCAGCCAAGATGGAACGGGAGATAATGAAAAACTGTTTTTT
many	-	TRBV3-1	TRBJ2-3	CASSQPGHSTDTQYF	TGTGCCAGCAGCCAGCCGGGACATAGCACAGATACGCAGTATTTT
few	-	TRBV6-1	TRBJ1-1	CASRLGGSGTEAFF	TGTGCCAGCAGGCTAGGGGGGTCGGGGACTGAAGCTTTCTTT
many	-	TRBV19	TRBJ1-2	CATRRGATGDYGYTF	TGTGCCACCAGGAGGGGCGCTACCGGGGACTATGGCTACACCTTC
-	TRBD2	TRBV19	TRBJ2-1	CASSMSLAGDLEQFF	TGTGCCAGTAGTATGAGTCTAGCGGGAGACCTAGAGCAGTTCTTC
many	-	TRBV28	TRBJ1-2	CASSNTGGGYTF	TGTGCCAGCAGTAATACAGGAGGCGGCTACACCTTC
many	TRBD1	TRBV2	TRBJ1-5	CASSESGTGFKPQHF	TGTGCCAGCAGTGAGTCCGGGACAGGGTTTAAGCCCCAGCATTTT
many	TRBD2	TRBV20-1	TRBJ2-3	CSAPIGGLAGVRGTDTQYF	TGCAGTGCTCCGATAGGGGGACTAGCGGGAGTTCGGGGCACAGATACGCAGTATTTT
many	-	TRBV2	TRBJ1-1	CASMKTVLMNTEAFF	TGTGCCAGCATGAAGACAGTGCTCATGAACACTGAAGCTTTCTTT